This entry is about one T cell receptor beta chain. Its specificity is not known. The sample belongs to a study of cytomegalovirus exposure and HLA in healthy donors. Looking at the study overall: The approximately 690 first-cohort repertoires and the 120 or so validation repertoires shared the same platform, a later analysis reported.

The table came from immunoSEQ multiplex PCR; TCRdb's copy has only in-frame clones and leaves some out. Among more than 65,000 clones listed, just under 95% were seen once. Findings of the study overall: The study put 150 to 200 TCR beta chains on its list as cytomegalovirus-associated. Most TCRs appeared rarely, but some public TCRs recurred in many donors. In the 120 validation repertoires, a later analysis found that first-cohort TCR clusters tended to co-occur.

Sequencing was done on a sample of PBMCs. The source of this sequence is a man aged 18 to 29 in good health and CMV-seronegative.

The CDR3, as DNA: TGTGCCAGCAGTTTATCGGCCGGGTTCAATCAGCCCCAGCATTTT. This translates into CASSLSAGFNQPQHF. This chain connects TRBV27 to TRBJ1-5; D remains ambiguous. The CDR3 spans 15 residues. V was pared by 0 bases and J by 3 bases, with 9 bases between. Per the germline V gene, CDR1 is MNHEY and CDR2 is SMNVEV (reference sequence).